Listed below are T cell receptor beta chains from one sample, sequenced in a study of blood T cell repertoires in COVID-19. The data were produced by immunoSEQ multiplex PCR, yet TCRdb's version contains in-frame clones alone and is incomplete. In the table there are approximately 180,000 clones, about 90% of which are singletons. Sequencing was done on a sample of PBMCs or T cells enriched from blood (not recorded which). The receptors shown here come from a human donor with acute COVID-19. The donor label of this sample is uncertain. Each CDR3 is given with its conserved first and last residue. D genes are given only for firm matches. For some rows the clone size is stated as once, few or many, or as a class when expanded; others skip it.

d_call j_call clone_size v_call cdr3_aa cdr3_nt
TRBD2 TRBJ2-1 once TRBV7-2 CASSQTSEHEQFF TGTGCCAGCAGCCAGACTAGCGAGCATGAGCAGTTCTTC
TRBD1 TRBJ1-1 few TRBV2 CASQGAGVTEAFF TGTGCCAGCCAGGGGGCAGGGGTCACTGAAGCTTTCTTT
TRBD2 TRBJ2-2 . TRBV6-2/TRBV6-3 CASSSGVELAGTGELFF TGTGCCAGCAGCTCTGGGGTGGAACTAGCGGGGACCGGGGAGCTGTTTTTT
. TRBJ1-6 . TRBV10-1 CASEVETYNSPLHF TGCGCCAGCGAGGTCGAGACTTATAATTCACCCCTCCACTTT
TRBD1 TRBJ1-5 . TRBV27 CASGPGQGLQPQHF TGTGCCAGCGGCCCGGGACAGGGTCTACAGCCCCAGCATTTT
. TRBJ1-3 . TRBV11-2 CASSLLSSGNTIYF TGTGCCAGCAGCCTTTTGAGCTCTGGAAACACCATATATTTT
TRBD1 TRBJ2-7 . TRBV14 CASSPPGTGSKEQYF TGTGCCAGCAGCCCCCCCGGGACAGGGAGCAAAGAGCAGTACTTC
TRBD1 TRBJ1-6 few TRBV7-9 CASSGQGVDSPLHF TGTGCCAGCAGCGGACAGGGAGTAGATTCACCCCTCCACTTT
. TRBJ1-1 . TRBV6-5 CASTLHRTEAFF TGTGCCAGCACCCTACACAGGACTGAAGCTTTCTTT
TRBD1 TRBJ1-5 . TRBV6-2/TRBV6-3 CASSYLTGVNQPQHF TGTGCCAGCAGTTACTTGACAGGGGTCAATCAGCCCCAGCATTTT
TRBD2 TRBJ2-1 . TRBV24-1 CATSDRRTSGGQYNEQFF TGTGCCACCAGTGATCGCCGGACTAGCGGGGGCCAATACAATGAGCAGTTCTTC
. TRBJ2-1 . TRBV15 CATCSGSYNEQFF TGTGCCACCTGTTCCGGCTCCTACAATGAGCAGTTCTTC
. TRBJ2-7 . TRBV19 CASSPVREGEQYF TGTGCCAGTAGCCCAGTCCGCGAGGGCGAGCAGTACTTC
. TRBJ1-2 . TRBV18 CASSPGGNYGYTF TGTGCCAGCTCACCGGGCGGGAACTATGGCTACACCTTC
TRBD2 TRBJ2-2 . TRBV4-2 CASSQELAGANTGELFF TGTGCCAGCAGCCAGGAGTTAGCGGGCGCGAACACCGGGGAGCTGTTTTTT
TRBD1 TRBJ1-2 . TRBV19 CASSTLTPGQGVAGYTF TGTGCCAGTAGTACTCTGACCCCGGGACAGGGAGTGGCTGGCTACACCTTC
. TRBJ1-2 . TRBV19 CASRSGRSGYGYTF TGTGCCAGTAGATCGGGGAGGAGCGGCTATGGCTACACCTTC
TRBD2 TRBJ2-7 . TRBV19 CASSRGAGDPYEQYF TGTGCCAGTAGTAGGGGTGCGGGGGACCCCTACGAGCAGTACTTC
. TRBJ1-6 . TRBV4-1 CASSTRQAMGSPLHF TGCGCCAGCAGCACACGACAGGCCATGGGTTCACCCCTCCACTTT
. TRBJ2-2 . TRBV6-1 CASSEVVSFTGELFF TGTGCCAGCAGTGAAGTTGTGAGTTTTACCGGGGAGCTGTTTTTT
. TRBJ2-2 once TRBV5-1 CASSPISGGRTGELFF TGCGCCAGCAGCCCGATTTCTGGGGGGAGGACCGGGGAGCTGTTTTTT
TRBD1 TRBJ1-1 . TRBV7-2 CASSQGGQNTEAFF TGTGCCAGCAGCCAAGGGGGCCAAAACACTGAAGCTTTCTTT
. TRBJ1-4 . TRBV5-6 CASSLFGGEKLFF TGTGCCAGCAGCTTGTTTGGCGGGGAAAAACTGTTTTTT
. TRBJ2-7 . TRBV7-8 CASKRDSLGPTSYEQYF TGTGCCAGCAAGAGGGACTCCCTAGGGCCCACTTCCTACGAGCAGTACTTC
TRBD1 TRBJ2-7 . TRBV6-6 CASSYRTGNYYEQYF TGTGCCAGCAGTTATCGGACAGGGAATTACTACGAGCAGTACTTC
TRBD2 TRBJ2-5 . TRBV9 CASSVAGGSMLETQYF TGTGCCAGCAGCGTAGCGGGGGGTTCGATGTTGGAGACCCAGTACTTC
TRBD1 TRBJ1-4 once TRBV5-1 CASSPRYRGQGEKLFF TGCGCCAGCAGTCCCCGCTACAGGGGGCAGGGTGAAAAACTGTTTTTT
. TRBJ2-3 . TRBV18 CASSPEQGRITNTQYF TGTGCCAGCTCACCAGAACAGGGACGTATCACAAATACGCAGTATTTT
. TRBJ1-5 . TRBV6-5 CASSGGRENQPQHF TGTGCCAGTTCGGGGGGCAGGGAGAATCAGCCCCAGCATTTT
TRBD1 TRBJ2-7 . TRBV14 CASSRERRSGGHSLDSSYEQYF TGTGCCAGCAGCCGGGAAAGAAGGTCAGGGGGACATTCTCTTGATTCCTCCTACGAGCAGTACTTC
. TRBJ2-5 . TRBV12-3/TRBV12-4 CASSFPPIGTQYF TGTGCCAGCAGTTTTCCGCCGATCGGGACCCAGTACTTC
. TRBJ1-1 . TRBV19 CASSFTGNTEAFF TGTGCCAGTAGTTTTACAGGAAACACTGAAGCTTTCTTT
. TRBJ2-1 . TRBV7-2 CASSLKEALGQFF TGTGCCAGCAGCTTAAAGGAGGCCTTGGGGCAGTTCTTC
. TRBJ1-1 once TRBV2 CASSFREAGNTEAFF TGTGCCAGCAGCTTCCGGGAAGCGGGGAACACTGAAGCTTTCTTT
TRBD1 TRBJ1-2 . TRBV6-5 CASRDRGRVYGYTF TGTGCCAGCAGGGACAGGGGGCGGGTCTATGGCTACACCTTC
. TRBJ1-4 . TRBV5-5 CASSLTDLSEKLFF TGTGCCAGCAGCTTAACTGACTTGAGTGAAAAACTGTTTTTT
. TRBJ1-2 . TRBV21-1 CASSIREGTEANYGYTF TGTGCCAGCAGCATTCGGGAGGGGACAGAAGCTAACTATGGCTACACCTTC
. TRBJ2-7 . TRBV18 CASSPSGGLGYEQYF TGTGCCAGCTCACCCAGCGGCGGACTCGGGTACGAGCAGTACTTC
. TRBJ2-3 few TRBV7-9 CASSSDAPRDTDTQYF TGTGCCAGCAGCTCCGACGCTCCGAGGGATACAGATACGCAGTATTTT
. TRBJ2-6 . TRBV27 CASSLYPSEAGANVLTF TGTGCCAGCAGTTTATACCCTAGCGAGGCTGGGGCCAACGTCCTGACTTTC
TRBD1 TRBJ2-5 once TRBV9 CASSVGDSQETQYF TGTGCCAGCAGCGTAGGGGACAGCCAAGAGACCCAGTACTTC
TRBD1 TRBJ1-4 few TRBV7-2 CASSYDRGRGEKLFF TGTGCCAGCAGTTACGACAGGGGACGAGGTGAAAAACTGTTTTTT